This TCR beta chain came from a study of regulatory T cells in long-lasting Graves disease (dated by TCRdb to the early 2020s). Regarding the study in general: Antithyroid drugs had been taken for less than 3 months by newly diagnosed Graves' disease patients. A total of roughly 33 samples underwent TCR sequencing: some 13 from persistent and some 20 from newly diagnosed Graves' disease patients. The study took place in China and was registered as a clinical trial. Patients with persistent Graves' disease were compared with patients with newly diagnosed Graves' disease using TCR sequencing and RNA sequencing of peripheral blood. Study-level results and caveats: Sequencing and analysis were restricted to the TCR beta chain. Persistent disease showed preferential use of TRBV28, TRBJ1-2 and TRBJ2-5, whereas newly diagnosed disease favored TRBV20-1 and TRBJ2-1. A larger number of public clonotypes was shared among persistent patients (over 2,500) than among newly diagnosed patients (over 850). Because the primary lesion, thyroid tissue, could not be accessed, the study looked at peripheral blood alone. Persistent Graves' disease patients showed lower TCR Shannon entropy and fewer highly expanded clones than newly diagnosed patients, suggesting clonal expansion. The authors acknowledged the small sample size as a limitation that may reduce accuracy.

As for this clonotype: The antigen this receptor binds is unknown. Qualities for individual bases were not recorded, and no much larger clone is one base off.

The time point tag for this specimen amounts to: newly diagnosed GD, antithyroid drugs for less than 3 months. For both TCR sequencing and RNA sequencing, RNA was extracted from PBMCs using TRIzol. The diagnosis of Graves' disease followed American Thyroid Association guidelines. Patients for the study were recruited at an endocrinology department in Xi'an, China. Each patient gave roughly 8.4 milliliters of peripheral blood, collected in an EDTA anticoagulant tube. PBMCs were isolated by Ficoll Paque Plus density gradient separation without further T cell sorting. An Agilent 2100 Bioanalyzer and agarose gel were used to assess RNA quality, and a NanoDrop 2000 was used to measure RNA concentration. Receptor amplification or capture employed multiplex PCR. TCRdb lists the instrument as Illumina HiSeq 4000. To build TCR beta libraries, CDR3 regions were amplified by Arm-PCR using iRepertoire HTBI primers. PCR products were gel purified before sequencing. For the original study's pipeline: A total of roughly 65 TRBV and approximately 15 TRBJ segments were identified across samples and were used for gene usage analysis of CDR3 amino acid clonotypes. COPE and FqMerger were used to merge filtered high-quality paired reads into contigs. BLAST was used to align contigs to IMGT TRBV, TRBD and TRBJ reference genes, with CDR3 defined following IMGT. Any clonotype with a frequency above 0.1% was classified as a highly expanded clone. Shannon entropy served as the measure of repertoire diversity, while the Gini coefficient captured V-J evenness. Public clonotypes were defined as clonotypes shared by more than one individual. TCRdb redid the processing of the public reads, applying fastp at Q25 and MiXCR, and retained in-frame beta chains. Every entry covers one CDR3 protein and lists the most common genes and DNA from its rows. V and J calls and clone size were set by TCRdb, not the authors. This sample is represented by some 410,000 distinct CDR3 sequences; over 15% of them were singletons. Together, the top ten hold around 10% of the sample.

From the cysteine up to the phenylalanine, the CDR3 has a length of 18 residues. Only CDR3 DNA remains: 54 bases, in frame from the first base. V and J are truncated by 2 bases and 1 base respectively, leaving an intervening sequence of 21 bases. The sample was also linked to a second study, of T cells in Graves' hyperthyroidism and ophthalmopathy. The other study reports the following: Graves' hyperthyroidism was defined as stable when no progression to ophthalmopathy occurred over 18 months of follow-up. Hyperthyroidism patients were aged 18 to 65 years and newly diagnosed, with disease duration of less than 2 months. The study excluded patients with uncontrolled infections, other autoimmune diseases, pregnancy or lactation. Diagnoses were established on the basis of clinical symptoms, serum thyroxine and TRAb, thyroid ultrasound, and orbital computed tomography. A first-round RT-PCR of the TCR CDR3 used the HTBI primer set with the Qiagen OneStep RT-PCR kit. Most expanded thyroid clonotypes (frequency above 0.001) were also detected in blood, suggesting blood repertoires may reflect thyroid immune responses. In cross-validation, a model built on a 13 V-J signature told ophthalmopathy apart from stable hyperthyroidism with approximately 90% sensitivity and 81% to 82% specificity, and in testing the same model reached 80%/75%. In validation, the model predicted progression to ophthalmopathy with approximately 70% sensitivity and roughly 72% specificity, a median of roughly seven months before onset. TCR V-J signatures able to tell the groups apart were searched for in a discovery cohort of some 100 patients, of whom more than 40 had Graves' ophthalmopathy and some 60 had stable Graves' hyperthyroidism. Whether ophthalmopathy could be predicted prospectively was tested in an independent validation cohort made up of under 20 hyperthyroidism patients plus 17 patients who later progressed to ophthalmopathy. The 90 or so discovery patients were randomly split 7:3 into training and test sets. In addition, the study compared T-cell repertoires in thyroid tissue and in blood from roughly six Graves' hyperthyroidism patients. Once sampling was done, hyperthyroidism patients were given methimazole at a starting dose of 30 mg daily, whereas ophthalmopathy patients were given high-dose intravenous methylprednisolone. A second multiplex PCR round built the libraries, followed by size selection and purification. Sequencing of the libraries was done on an Illumina HiSeq2000 using paired-end 100 bp reads. SOAPnuke was used to process the raw data, with reads discarded if the reads contained adapters or uncalled bases, had a mean Phred below 15, or lacked an exact constant-primer or identifier match. COPE v1.2.5 was used to merge the high-quality paired reads, and each unique nucleotide sequence was defined as a clonotype. Clonotypes were aligned to IMGT TRBV, TRBD and TRBJ reference segments using MiTCR v1.1. The analysis was restricted to V-J combinations with a frequency above 0.0001, which together covered 99% to 99.2% of the repertoires. A TCS score was defined as the ratio of F50 (clonal expansion) to E x V (chaos), with BLOSUM62-based TCRdist applied between CDR3 peptides within each V-J. Welch's t-statistics and random forest reduced around 520 V-J features to 10 to 15, which were used in a naive Bayes classifier (R e1071). Sample size was not statistically predetermined, and investigators were not blinded to group allocation. The paper describes TCR Vbeta CDR3 sequencing of around 140 peripheral blood samples, made up of roughly 40 ophthalmopathy patients, over 70 hyperthyroidism patients and some 17 progressor patients.

The TCR was taken from a woman aged 25 to 39 with Graves disease. Donor details come from another sample of the same person, matched by shared clones. The rearranged chain carries TRBV12-3 or TRBV12-4 and TRBJ2-7; no D gene can be assigned with confidence. The sequencing here drew on peripheral blood mononuclear cells (PBMCs), taken at new diagnosis, from a patient treated with antithyroid drugs. The sequence in DNA is TGTGCCAGCAGTTTACGAGTATACGGCGGACGGCGGTCCTACGAGCAGTACTTC. This is translated as CASSLRVYGGRRSYEQYF.